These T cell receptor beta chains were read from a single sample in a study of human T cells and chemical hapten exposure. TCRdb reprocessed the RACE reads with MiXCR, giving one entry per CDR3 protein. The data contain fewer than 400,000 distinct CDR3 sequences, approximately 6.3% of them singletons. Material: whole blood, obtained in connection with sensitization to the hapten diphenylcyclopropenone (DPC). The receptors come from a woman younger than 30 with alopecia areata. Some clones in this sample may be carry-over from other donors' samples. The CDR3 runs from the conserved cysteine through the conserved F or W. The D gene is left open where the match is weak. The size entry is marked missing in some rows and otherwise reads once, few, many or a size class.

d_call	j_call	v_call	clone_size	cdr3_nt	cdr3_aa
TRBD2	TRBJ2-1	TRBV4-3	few	TGCGCCAGCAGCCGCGGGACTACCTACAATGAGCAGTTCTTC	CASSRGTTYNEQFF
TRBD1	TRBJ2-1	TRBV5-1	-	TGCGCCAGCAGCTTGAGGGGACAGATTCCAAGGAAGAGACCGAGCTCCTACAATGAGCAGTTCTTC	CASSLRGQIPRKRPSSYNEQFF
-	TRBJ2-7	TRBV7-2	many	TGTGCCAGCAGCTTAGGCTTTATTTCACTGCAGGACTCCTACGAGCAGTACTTC	CASSLGFISLQDSYEQYF
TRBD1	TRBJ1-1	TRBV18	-	TGTGCCAGCTCCACAGGGGACGAAGCTTTCTTT	CASSTGDEAFF
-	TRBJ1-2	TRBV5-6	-	TGTGCCAGCAACCCAGGGGCAAACTATGGCTACACCTTC	CASNPGANYGYTF
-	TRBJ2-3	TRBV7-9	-	TGTGCCAGCAGCGCCAGGGGCCGCACAGATACGCAGTATTTT	CASSARGRTDTQYF
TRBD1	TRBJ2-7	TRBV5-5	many	TGTGCCAGCAGCTTGTATTTATTTGGGTCGGACAGGGGCTACGAGCAGTACTTC	CASSLYLFGSDRGYEQYF
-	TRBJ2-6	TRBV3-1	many	TGTGCCAGCAGCCTAAACGGGTTTTCTGGGGCCAACGTCCTGACTTTC	CASSLNGFSGANVLTF
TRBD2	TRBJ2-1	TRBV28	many	TGTGCCAGCAGCCGCACTAGCGGGGGGGCCAATGAGCAGTTCTTC	CASSRTSGGANEQFF
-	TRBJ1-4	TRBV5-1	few	TGCGCCAGCAGCTTGGATCAGGGACCAAAACTGTTTTTT	CASSLDQGPKLFF
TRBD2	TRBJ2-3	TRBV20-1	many	TGCAGTGCTAGAGATTTCAGCGGGGGGCCTGGAGGCACAGATACGCAGTATTTT	CSARDFSGGPGGTDTQYF
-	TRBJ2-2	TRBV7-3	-	TGTGCCAGCAGCTTAATTGCGGGGTCCGCGAACACCGGGGAGCTGTTTTTT	CASSLIAGSANTGELFF
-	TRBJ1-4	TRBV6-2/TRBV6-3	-	TGTGCCAGCAGTCATCCCACTGAGAATGAAAAACTGTTTTTT	CASSHPTENEKLFF
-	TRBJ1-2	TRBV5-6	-	TGTGCCAGCAGCTTGGAACCAAGGACGACCCTATCTGGCTACACCTTC	CASSLEPRTTLSGYTF
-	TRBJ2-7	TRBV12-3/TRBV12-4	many	TGTGCCAGCAGTCTCGACAGGCCGGACGAGCAGTACTTC	CASSLDRPDEQYF
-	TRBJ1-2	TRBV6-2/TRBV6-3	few	TGTGCCAGCAGCCCCCAGAGATCGAACTATGGCTACACCTTC	CASSPQRSNYGYTF
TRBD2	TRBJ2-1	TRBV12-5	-	TGTGCTAGTGGTTTGACTAGCGGGGGAGCGTTGGGTGAGCAGTTCTTC	CASGLTSGGALGEQFF
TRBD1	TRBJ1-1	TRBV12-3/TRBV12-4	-	TGTGCCAGCAGTGACACCTTGGCAGGGGGGAACACTGAAGCTTTCTTT	CASSDTLAGGNTEAFF
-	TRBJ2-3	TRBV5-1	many	TGCGCCAGCAGCTTGGGGGAGGCGGCAGATACGCAGTATTTT	CASSLGEAADTQYF
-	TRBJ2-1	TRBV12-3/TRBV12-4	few	TGTGCCAGCAGTATCAGGGATATCCCTTACAATGAGCAGTTCTTC	CASSIRDIPYNEQFF
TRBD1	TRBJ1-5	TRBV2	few	TGTGCCAGCAGTGAACGGACAGGTGGGCGTCAGCCCCAGCATTTT	CASSERTGGRQPQHF
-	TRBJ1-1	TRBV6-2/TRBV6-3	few	TGTGCCAGCAGTCAGTGGAACTTGGGAACTGAAGCTTTCTTT	CASSQWNLGTEAFF
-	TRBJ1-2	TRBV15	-	TGTGCCACCAGCAGAGGTACTGAAGCCTATGGCTACACCTTC	CATSRGTEAYGYTF
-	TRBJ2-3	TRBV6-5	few	TGTGCCAGCAGTCTGTACGAACCCTCAGAAGATACGCAGTATTTT	CASSLYEPSEDTQYF
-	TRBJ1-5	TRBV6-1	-	TGTGCCAGCAGTGAAAGACCTCAGCAGCCCCAGCATTTT	CASSERPQQPQHF
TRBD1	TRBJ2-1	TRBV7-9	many	TGTGCCAGCAGCTTGCGGCAGGGGACAGCCTACAATGAGCAGTTCTTC	CASSLRQGTAYNEQFF
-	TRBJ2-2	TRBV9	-	TGTGCCAGCAGCGTAGTAGGGGAGAACACCGGGGAGCTGTTTTTT	CASSVVGENTGELFF
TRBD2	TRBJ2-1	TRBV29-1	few	TGCAGCGTTGATTGGGGTAGCGGGGTTAATGAGCAGTTCTTC	CSVDWGSGVNEQFF
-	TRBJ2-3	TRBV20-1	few	TGCAGTGCTAGATACGCAGATACGCAGTATTTT	CSARYADTQYF
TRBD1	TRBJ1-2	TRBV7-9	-	TGTGCCAGCAGCTTCGAAGGACAGGGTCGTGGCTACACCTTC	CASSFEGQGRGYTF
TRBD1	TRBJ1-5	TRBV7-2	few	TGTGCCAGCAGCCCCGGACAGGGAGGCTTTTCGCCCCAGCATTTT	CASSPGQGGFSPQHF